The clone carrying this T cell receptor beta chain has just a few counts. The antigen remains unidentified. The entry originates in a study of identical twins. Whole-study findings and limits: Memory repertoires showed no such pattern, whereas abundant cord blood beta clonotypes carried fewer insertions.

TCRdb ran MiXCR on the 5' RACE reads and lists one entry per CDR3 protein. There are roughly 700,000 distinct CDR3 sequences in the sample; roughly 8% occur only once, and approximately 0.96% lies in the top ten. The CDR3 loop spans 11 amino acids. Per the germline V gene, CDR1 is MNHNY and CDR2 is SVGAGI (reference sequence). The V and J ends lost 0 bases and 12 bases respectively, with 3 bases between them. All donors comprised healthy Caucasians. The sample was also reused in another study, on yellow fever vaccine responses in identical twins. According to that study: Twins' T cell vaccine responses reportedly looked partly convergent, partly personalized.

This chain links TRBV6-6 with TRBJ1-6, with D unresolved. Sequencing was done on a sample of PBMCs. This TCR derives from a woman aged 18-30 years in good health. The CDR3 DNA reads as TGTGCCAGCAGTTACTCGGTACCCCTCCACTTT. It yields the protein CASSYSVPLHF.